The T cell receptor (beta chain) described here comes from a study of regulatory T cells in long-lasting Graves disease. Time point specified: newly diagnosed GD, antithyroid drugs for less than 3 months. TCR sequences were obtained from RNA taken from PBMCs. A word on this clonotype: A much larger clone differs from this one at a single base, so this may be a read error.

Relying on iRepertoire HTBI primers and Arm-PCR of CDR3 regions, the team built TCR beta libraries. One entry per CDR3 protein, called by TCRdb with MiXCR from the multiplex PCR reads. The table includes over 500,000 distinct CDR3 sequences, roughly 15% detected once. The CDR3 extends over 14 amino acids. Per the germline V gene, CDR1 is MNHNS and CDR2 is SASEGT. This same sample was also part of a study on T cells in Graves' hyperthyroidism and ophthalmopathy.

The source of this sequence is a woman between 25 and 40 years old with Graves disease. V and J are TRBV6-1 and TRBJ1-1, with D hard to call. This sample comprised peripheral blood mononuclear cells (PBMCs), obtained at new diagnosis, from a patient treated with antithyroid drugs. The CDR3 nucleotides read TGTGCCAGCAGGTACATGCTAATGAACACTAAAGCTTTCTTT. Translated, it gives CASRYMLMNTKAFF.